This T cell receptor (beta chain) was sequenced during a study of blood T cell repertoires in COVID-19. Study summary: Samples taken during acute and convalescent COVID-19 were collected in the United States, Italy and Spain.

Germline trimming cut 6 bases from V and 8 bases from J; bases unmatched to any gene: 12. CDR1 is SEHNR and CDR2 is FQNEAQ in the germline V gene (reference sequence). The length of the CDR3 is 15 residues. Using immunoSEQ multiplex PCR, the repertoire was profiled, and TCRdb retains in-frame clones only, with some absent. In the table there are around 300,000 clones, 86% of which are singletons. It was during active infection that Seattle patients were enrolled and then longitudinally followed. The chain uses TRBV7-9 and TRBJ2-1; the match to TRBD1 covers 8 bases. Specimen: peripheral blood. The receptor's source is a woman between 65 and 79 years old with COVID-19, enrolled during active disease. In DNA form, the CDR3 reads TGTGCCAGCAGATTGGATATGGGACAGGCGGATGAGCAGTTCTTC. Translating gives CASRLDMGQADEQFF. The whole variable domain, remainder taken from reference TRBV7-9 and TRBJ2-1, is DTGVSQNPRHKITKRGQNVTFRCDPISEHNRLYWYRQTLGQGPEFLTYFQNEAQLEKSRLLSDRFSAERPKGSFSTLEIQRTEQGDSAMYLCASRLDMGQADEQFFGPGTRLTVL.